The entry below gives a single T cell receptor beta chain sequence along with its context. Its specificity is unknown. This record belongs to a study of CD4+ T cells in melanoma. Points from the study as a whole: Neoantigen-specific CD4+ T cells in melanoma reportedly had diverse differentiation states. A reported correlation linked neoantigen-specific CD4+ T cells to CD8+, macrophage and B cell function.

From germline, CDR1 is GTSNPN and CDR2 SVGIG (reference sequence). The CDR3 has 14 residues. V lost 2 bases and J lost 1; bases outside the gene matches: 4. The data were produced by immunoSEQ multiplex PCR, yet TCRdb's version contains in-frame clones alone and is incomplete. The repertoire includes around 130,000 clones, around 90% of them detected once, and about 1.5% sits in the top ten. The origin of this receptor is a human donor with melanoma. The chain uses TRBV30 and TRBJ2-7; 8 bases match TRBD1. CDR3 in DNA: TGTGCCTGGAGTATAGACAGGGGATCCTACGAGCAGTACTTC. This codes for CAWSIDRGSYEQYF.